This record concerns one T cell receptor beta chain sequence. The sample originates from a study of T cells in localized non-small cell lung cancer. The CDR3 runs to 14 residues. The germline V gene has CDR1 SGHKS and CDR2 YYEKEE (reference sequence). Trimming removed 2 bases at V and 5 bases at J, with 13 bases between. TCRdb keeps only in-frame clones here, not all; method: immunoSEQ multiplex PCR. The sample has about 21,000 clones; about 81% are singletons. The receptor's source is a man aged 35-75 years with stage I lung adenocarcinoma. The chain has TRBV5-5 and TRBJ1-1, with D possibly being TRBD1 (5 bases). The specimen was peripheral blood, collected before any cancer treatment. The CDR3 reads CASSLRGIGTEAFF. CDR3 nucleotides: TGTGCCAGCAGCTTAAGGGGAATAGGGACTGAAGCTTTCTTT. Looking up the rest from reference TRBV5-5 and TRBJ1-1 gives the full variable domain: DAGVTQSPTHLIKTRGQQVTLRCSPISGHKSVSWYQQVLGQGPQFIFQYYEKEERGRGNFPDRFSARQFPNYSSELNVNALLLGDSALYLCASSLRGIGTEAFFGQGTRLTVV.